The rows below give T cell receptor beta chains drawn from one sample of a study of cytomegalovirus exposure and HLA in healthy donors. Here immunoSEQ multiplex PCR was the method, and the copy in TCRdb shows in-frame clones only, minus some. This sample has about 120,000 clones; about three quarters occur once, and the top ten carry around 3%. Sequencing was done on a sample of PBMCs. The receptors were sampled from a woman in her thirties or forties in good health and CMV-seropositive. The CDR3 runs from the conserved cysteine through the conserved F or W. D genes are given only for firm matches. Size is stated for part of the rows, as once, few or many counts, or as a class when the clone is expanded.

clone_size: .; j_call: TRBJ2-7; v_call: TRBV15; d_call: TRBD2; cdr3_nt: TGTGCCACCAGCAGAGAGCCCCTTGGGGGGAGCGGGGGTCCGCTCTACGAGCAGTACTTC; cdr3_aa: CATSREPLGGSGGPLYEQYF
clone_size: .; j_call: TRBJ1-5; v_call: TRBV19; d_call: .; cdr3_nt: TGTGCCAGTAGTATTCGAAGGGGTGACAGTAGTCAGCCCCAGCATTTT; cdr3_aa: CASSIRRGDSSQPQHF
clone_size: .; j_call: TRBJ2-1; v_call: TRBV9; d_call: .; cdr3_nt: TGTGCCAGCAGCCTGAAGGGGTCCTCCCTCTCCTACAATGAGCAGTTCTTC; cdr3_aa: CASSLKGSSLSYNEQFF
clone_size: .; j_call: TRBJ2-1; v_call: TRBV10-3; d_call: TRBD2; cdr3_nt: TGTGCCATCAGTGTCGGGACTAGCGGGGGCGGTGAGCAGTTCTTC; cdr3_aa: CAISVGTSGGGEQFF
clone_size: few; j_call: TRBJ1-2; v_call: TRBV5-1; d_call: .; cdr3_nt: TGCGCCAGCAGGACAAACAGAAATTCTAACTATGGCTACACCTTC; cdr3_aa: CASRTNRNSNYGYTF
clone_size: .; j_call: TRBJ1-1; v_call: TRBV27; d_call: .; cdr3_nt: TGTGCCAGCAGTTTATCAGGCAGGGCATACACTGAAGCTTTCTTT; cdr3_aa: CASSLSGRAYTEAFF
clone_size: .; j_call: TRBJ2-5; v_call: TRBV7-2; d_call: TRBD2; cdr3_nt: TGTGCCAGCAGCTTAATGGGGACTAGAGAGACCCAGTACTTC; cdr3_aa: CASSLMGTRETQYF
clone_size: once; j_call: TRBJ2-7; v_call: TRBV18; d_call: .; cdr3_nt: TGTGCCAGCTCACCAGGGACATTTTACGAGCAGTACTTC; cdr3_aa: CASSPGTFYEQYF
clone_size: .; j_call: TRBJ1-3; v_call: TRBV6-5; d_call: TRBD1; cdr3_nt: TGTGCCAGCAGTGCAGGACAGGGATGGGGGAACACCATATATTTT; cdr3_aa: CASSAGQGWGNTIYF
clone_size: .; j_call: TRBJ1-2; v_call: TRBV5-4; d_call: TRBD1; cdr3_nt: TGTGCCAGCAGCTACGGACAGGGGACGTCGGGCTACACCTTC; cdr3_aa: CASSYGQGTSGYTF
clone_size: few; j_call: TRBJ2-3; v_call: TRBV5-1; d_call: .; cdr3_nt: TGCGCCAGCAGCTTGTACGACACTAGCACAGATACGCAGTATTTT; cdr3_aa: CASSLYDTSTDTQYF
clone_size: few; j_call: TRBJ1-2; v_call: TRBV19; d_call: .; cdr3_nt: TGTGCCAGTAGTAAGAAGGGCTGGGAGGGCTACACCTTC; cdr3_aa: CASSKKGWEGYTF
clone_size: .; j_call: TRBJ2-1; v_call: TRBV9; d_call: TRBD2; cdr3_nt: TGTGCCAGCAGCGTAGCCCCCCCCGGGGGGGAGGCTTACAATGAGCAGTTCTTC; cdr3_aa: CASSVAPPGGEAYNEQFF
clone_size: .; j_call: TRBJ1-2; v_call: TRBV9; d_call: .; cdr3_nt: TGTGCCAGCAGCGTAGGCAGGGCTGGGTATGGCTACACCTTC; cdr3_aa: CASSVGRAGYGYTF
clone_size: few; j_call: TRBJ2-3; v_call: TRBV30; d_call: TRBD2; cdr3_nt: TGTGCCTGGAGGACTAGCGGGAGGACAGATACGCAGTATTTT; cdr3_aa: CAWRTSGRTDTQYF
clone_size: .; j_call: TRBJ2-5; v_call: TRBV6-5; d_call: TRBD2; cdr3_nt: TGTGCCAGCAGTTTCGGGACTAGCGAGACAGAGACCCAGTACTTC; cdr3_aa: CASSFGTSETETQYF
clone_size: .; j_call: TRBJ1-1; v_call: TRBV6-1; d_call: .; cdr3_nt: TGTGCCAGCGGAGGAAGAGGGATCTTGAACACTGAAGCTTTCTTT; cdr3_aa: CASGGRGILNTEAFF
clone_size: .; j_call: TRBJ2-5; v_call: TRBV7-2; d_call: TRBD1; cdr3_nt: TGTGCCAGCAGCTTAGGACAGGGGGCAGTATCCCAAGAGACCCAGTACTTC; cdr3_aa: CASSLGQGAVSQETQYF
clone_size: few; j_call: TRBJ1-1; v_call: TRBV11-2; d_call: .; cdr3_nt: TGTGCCAGCAGCTTAGGGGCAGCAGCTGAAGCTTTCTTT; cdr3_aa: CASSLGAAAEAFF
clone_size: .; j_call: TRBJ2-3; v_call: TRBV25-1; d_call: TRBD2; cdr3_nt: TGTGCCAGCAGTGTCGCTAGCGGGGGGCGCACAGATACGCAGTATTTT; cdr3_aa: CASSVASGGRTDTQYF
clone_size: .; j_call: TRBJ1-5; v_call: TRBV6-1; d_call: .; cdr3_nt: TGTGCCAGCAGTGAGAGCGGGGGGAACCAGCCCCAGCATTTT; cdr3_aa: CASSESGGNQPQHF
clone_size: .; j_call: TRBJ2-5; v_call: TRBV7-7; d_call: TRBD2; cdr3_nt: TGTGCTAGCAGCTCGGGACTAGCGGGGAGGGAGACCCAGTACTTC; cdr3_aa: CASSSGLAGRETQYF
clone_size: .; j_call: TRBJ1-2; v_call: TRBV21-1; d_call: .; cdr3_nt: TGTGCCAGCAGCAAAGTGGGAGAACAGGGGGTCGGCTACACCTTC; cdr3_aa: CASSKVGEQGVGYTF
clone_size: .; j_call: TRBJ1-5; v_call: TRBV5-8; d_call: .; cdr3_nt: TGTGCCAGCAGCTTTCAGGATCAGCCCCAGCATTTT; cdr3_aa: CASSFQDQPQHF
clone_size: .; j_call: TRBJ2-2; v_call: TRBV30; d_call: .; cdr3_nt: TGTGCCTGGAATCAGCGGGTCACCACCGGGGAGCTGTTTTTT; cdr3_aa: CAWNQRVTTGELFF
clone_size: .; j_call: TRBJ2-5; v_call: TRBV19; d_call: TRBD2; cdr3_nt: TGTGCCAGTAGTATGGTGACTAGCGCAAACCAAGAGACCCAGTACTTC; cdr3_aa: CASSMVTSANQETQYF
clone_size: .; j_call: TRBJ1-4; v_call: TRBV30; d_call: .; cdr3_nt: TGTGCCTGGAGTCCTCGTGCAACTAATGAAAAACTGTTTTTT; cdr3_aa: CAWSPRATNEKLFF
clone_size: .; j_call: TRBJ1-3; v_call: TRBV14; d_call: .; cdr3_nt: TGTGCCAGCAGCCAAGCAGGCTCTGGAAACACCATATATTTT; cdr3_aa: CASSQAGSGNTIYF
clone_size: once; j_call: TRBJ2-5; v_call: TRBV5-8; d_call: .; cdr3_nt: TGTGCCAGCAGCTTGGTTCGTGAGACCCAGTACTTC; cdr3_aa: CASSLVRETQYF
clone_size: .; j_call: TRBJ2-7; v_call: TRBV5-8; d_call: .; cdr3_nt: TGTGCCAGCAGCTGGGCGGCAGGGCAAGGCGAGCAGTACTTC; cdr3_aa: CASSWAAGQGEQYF
clone_size: .; j_call: TRBJ1-4; v_call: TRBV29-1; d_call: TRBD1; cdr3_nt: TGCAGCGGTGGGACAGGGGCGGGTGAAAAACTGTTTTTT; cdr3_aa: CSGGTGAGEKLFF
clone_size: .; j_call: TRBJ2-7; v_call: TRBV5-8; d_call: .; cdr3_nt: TGTGCCAGCAGCTTGGTACGGTTTGGCGAGCAGTACTTC; cdr3_aa: CASSLVRFGEQYF
clone_size: .; j_call: TRBJ1-1; v_call: TRBV5-1; d_call: .; cdr3_nt: TGCGCCAGCCGCTTAGGGGTGGACACTGAAGCTTTCTTT; cdr3_aa: CASRLGVDTEAFF
clone_size: .; j_call: TRBJ1-1; v_call: TRBV10-3; d_call: .; cdr3_nt: TGTGCCATCAGTGAGTCCGGACACCTGAACACTGAAGCTTTCTTT; cdr3_aa: CAISESGHLNTEAFF
clone_size: once; j_call: TRBJ2-5; v_call: TRBV7-3; d_call: .; cdr3_nt: TGTGCCAGCAGTCTTAGCGCCGAAGAGACCCAGTACTTC; cdr3_aa: CASSLSAEETQYF
clone_size: .; j_call: TRBJ1-1; v_call: TRBV6-5; d_call: TRBD1; cdr3_nt: TGTGCCAGCAGGGGGACAGGCACTGAAGCTTTCTTT; cdr3_aa: CASRGTGTEAFF
clone_size: .; j_call: TRBJ1-6; v_call: TRBV6-5; d_call: .; cdr3_nt: TGTGCCAGCAGTTACTCCCCCGGGACACAAAATTCACCCCTCCACTTT; cdr3_aa: CASSYSPGTQNSPLHF
clone_size: .; j_call: TRBJ2-1; v_call: TRBV5-4; d_call: .; cdr3_nt: TGTGCCAGCAGCCCCATAACAGGGTACGGTGAGCAGTTCTTC; cdr3_aa: CASSPITGYGEQFF
clone_size: .; j_call: TRBJ2-4; v_call: TRBV7-8; d_call: .; cdr3_nt: TGTGCCAGCAGCCCACCTCCGGGGAGTGGTGACATTCAGTACTTC; cdr3_aa: CASSPPPGSGDIQYF
clone_size: .; j_call: TRBJ2-2; v_call: TRBV5-6; d_call: .; cdr3_nt: TGTGCCAGCAGCTTGGTAGACTGGAACACCGGGGAGCTGTTTTTT; cdr3_aa: CASSLVDWNTGELFF
clone_size: .; j_call: TRBJ2-2; v_call: TRBV7-2; d_call: .; cdr3_nt: TGTGCCAGCAGCTTAGTCTCCACCGGGGAGCCGTTTTTT; cdr3_aa: CASSLVSTGEPFF
clone_size: .; j_call: TRBJ2-3; v_call: TRBV4-2; d_call: .; cdr3_nt: TGTGCCAGCCGTGACAGTGGCAGTCTATCTGGCGGGCAGTATTTT; cdr3_aa: CASRDSGSLSGGQYF
clone_size: .; j_call: TRBJ2-6; v_call: TRBV13; d_call: .; cdr3_nt: TGTGCCAGCAGCTCCCTCCCCCCCATCAGTGGGGCCAACGTCCTGACTTTC; cdr3_aa: CASSSLPPISGANVLTF
clone_size: .; j_call: TRBJ2-3; v_call: TRBV29-1; d_call: TRBD2; cdr3_nt: TGCAGCGTAGCTAGCGGGGGTACAGATACGCAGTATTTT; cdr3_aa: CSVASGGTDTQYF
clone_size: few; j_call: TRBJ2-1; v_call: TRBV7-9; d_call: .; cdr3_nt: TGTGCCAGCAGCTTACCGCTAGCCCTCCATGAGCAGTTCTTC; cdr3_aa: CASSLPLALHEQFF